This TCR beta chain was sequenced in a study of sequential checkpoint blockade in melanoma. For the study at large: Patients were randomized 1:1 to nivolumab-then-ipilimumab or ipilimumab-then-nivolumab first-line.

Specified treatment: randomized to nivolumab then ipilimumab (arm A) or the reverse (arm B). DNA-damaging chemotherapy had not been given to any patient beforehand. Assay used: immunoSEQ multiplex PCR; TCRdb lists only in-frame clones, some missing. The sample has about 11,000 clones; about 30% are singletons. In this sample, this clone turned up many times. Source: tumor tissue (inferred from file names), taken from a patient given nivolumab and ipilimumab in sequence. The TCR comes from a human donor with melanoma.

CDR3 amino acids: CASSLRQGQGEQYF. CDR3 bases: TGTGCCAGCAGTCTCAGACAGGGTCAAGGAGAGCAGTACTTC. The chain combines TRBV11-3 with TRBJ2-7, with 7 bases fitting TRBD1. The CDR3 has 14 residues. Unmatched junction bases numbered 12, after V lost 6 bases and J lost 7 bases. Germline CDR1 reads SGHNT; CDR2 reads YENEEA.